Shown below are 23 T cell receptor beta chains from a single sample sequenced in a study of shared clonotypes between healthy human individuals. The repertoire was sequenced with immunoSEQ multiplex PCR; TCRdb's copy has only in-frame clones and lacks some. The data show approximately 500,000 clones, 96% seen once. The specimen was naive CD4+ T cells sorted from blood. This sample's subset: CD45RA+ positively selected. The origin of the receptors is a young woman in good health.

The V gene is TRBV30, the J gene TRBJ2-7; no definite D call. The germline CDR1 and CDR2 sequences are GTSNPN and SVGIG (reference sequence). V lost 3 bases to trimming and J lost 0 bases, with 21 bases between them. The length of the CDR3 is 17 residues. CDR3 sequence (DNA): TGTGCCTGGAGGCAGGCGGCCTCCCCCTTATACTCCTACGAGCAGTACTTC. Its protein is CAWRQAASPLYSYEQYF.

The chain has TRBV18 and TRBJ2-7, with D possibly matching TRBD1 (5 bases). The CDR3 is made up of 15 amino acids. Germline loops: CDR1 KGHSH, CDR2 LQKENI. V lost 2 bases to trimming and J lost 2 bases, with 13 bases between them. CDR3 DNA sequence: TGTGCCAGCTCACCAAGGGGAAGTTGGGCCTACGAGCAGTACTTC. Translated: CASSPRGSWAYEQYF.

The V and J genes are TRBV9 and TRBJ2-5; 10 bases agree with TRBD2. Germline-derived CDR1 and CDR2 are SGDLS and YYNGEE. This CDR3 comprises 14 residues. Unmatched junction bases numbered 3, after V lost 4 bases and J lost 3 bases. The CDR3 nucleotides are TGTGCCAGCAGCCGAGGACTAGCGGAAGAGACCCAGTACTTC. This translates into CASSRGLAEETQYF.

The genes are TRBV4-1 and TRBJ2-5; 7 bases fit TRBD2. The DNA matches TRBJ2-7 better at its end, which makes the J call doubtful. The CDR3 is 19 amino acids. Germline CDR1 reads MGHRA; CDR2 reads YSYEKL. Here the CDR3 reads CASSRSSQRLQRESYEQYF. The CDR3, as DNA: TGCGCCAGCAGCCGATCCTCACAGAGACTCCAGCGGGAATCCTACGAGCAGTACTTC.

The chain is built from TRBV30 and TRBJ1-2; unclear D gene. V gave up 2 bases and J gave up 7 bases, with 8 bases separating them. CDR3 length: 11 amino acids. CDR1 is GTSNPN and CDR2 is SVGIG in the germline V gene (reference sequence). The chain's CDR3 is CAWSPMGGYTF. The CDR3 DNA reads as TGTGCCTGGAGTCCGATGGGTGGCTACACCTTC.

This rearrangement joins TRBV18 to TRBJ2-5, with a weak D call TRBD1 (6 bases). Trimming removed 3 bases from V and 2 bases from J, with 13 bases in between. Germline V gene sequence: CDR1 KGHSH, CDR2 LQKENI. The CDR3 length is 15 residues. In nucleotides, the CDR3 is TGTGCCAGCTCACCTAGGGGGACCGAACAAGAGACCCAGTACTTC. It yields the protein CASSPRGTEQETQYF.

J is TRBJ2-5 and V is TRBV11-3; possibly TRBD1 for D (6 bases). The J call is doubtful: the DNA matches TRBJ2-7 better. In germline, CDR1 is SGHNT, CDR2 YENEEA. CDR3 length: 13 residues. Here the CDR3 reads CASSISGTTEQYF. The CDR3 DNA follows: TGTGCCAGCAGCATATCTGGGACAACCGAGCAGTACTTC.

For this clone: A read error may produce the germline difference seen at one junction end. CDR3 nucleotides: TGTGCCAGCAGCTTTAACAGTTTACTCGGGGAACTGTTTTTT. Translating gives CASSFNSLLGELFF. The chain has TRBV27 and TRBJ2-2; tentatively, D is TRBD2 (5 bases). In germline, CDR1 is MNHEY, CDR2 SMNVEV (reference sequence). The CDR3 runs to 14 residues.

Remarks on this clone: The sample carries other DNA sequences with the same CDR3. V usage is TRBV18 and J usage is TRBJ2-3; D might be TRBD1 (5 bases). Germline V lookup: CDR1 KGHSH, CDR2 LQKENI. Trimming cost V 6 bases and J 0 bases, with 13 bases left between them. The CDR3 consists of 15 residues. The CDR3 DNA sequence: TGTGCCAGCTCCCCCGGACAACTTAGCACAGATACGCAGTATTTT. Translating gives CASSPGQLSTDTQYF. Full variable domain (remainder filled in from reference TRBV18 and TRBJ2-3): NAGVMQNPRHLVRRRGQEARLRCSPMKGHSHVYWYRQLPEEGLKFMVYLQKENIIDESGMPKERFSAEFPKEGPSILRIQQVVRGDSAAYFCASSPGQLSTDTQYFGPGTRLTVL.

In DNA, the CDR3 is TGTGCCAGCAGTCAACTCCAAATAGAGCAGTTCTTC. Residues: CASSQLQIEQFF. The chain employs TRBV28 and TRBJ2-1; no reliable D call. The germline V and J ends were trimmed by 5 bases and 10 bases, with 12 bases remaining between them. CDR3 length equals 12 residues. CDR1 and CDR2 from the germline V gene are MDHEN and SYDVKM.

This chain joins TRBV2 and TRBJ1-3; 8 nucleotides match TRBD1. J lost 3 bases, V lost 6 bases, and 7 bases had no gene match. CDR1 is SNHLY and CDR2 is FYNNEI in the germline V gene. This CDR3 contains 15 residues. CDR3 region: CASRDRETFGNTIYF. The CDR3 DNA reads TGTGCCAGCAGGGACAGGGAGACGTTTGGAAACACCATATATTTT.

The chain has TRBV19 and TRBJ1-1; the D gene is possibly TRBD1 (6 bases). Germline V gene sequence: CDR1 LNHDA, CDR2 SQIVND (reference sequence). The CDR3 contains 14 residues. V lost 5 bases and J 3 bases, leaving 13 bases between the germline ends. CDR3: CASSRQATYTEAFF. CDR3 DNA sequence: TGTGCCAGTAGTCGACAGGCCACCTACACTGAAGCTTTCTTT.

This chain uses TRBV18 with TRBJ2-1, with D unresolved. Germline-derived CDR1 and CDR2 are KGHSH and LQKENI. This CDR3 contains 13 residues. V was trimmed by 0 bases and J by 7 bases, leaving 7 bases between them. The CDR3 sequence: CASSPPSSNEQFF. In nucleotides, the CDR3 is TGTGCCAGCTCACCACCTTCAAGTAATGAGCAGTTCTTC. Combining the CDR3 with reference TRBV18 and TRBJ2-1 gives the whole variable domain NAGVMQNPRHLVRRRGQEARLRCSPMKGHSHVYWYRQLPEEGLKFMVYLQKENIIDESGMPKERFSAEFPKEGPSILRIQQVVRGDSAAYFCASSPPSSNEQFFGPGTRLTVL.

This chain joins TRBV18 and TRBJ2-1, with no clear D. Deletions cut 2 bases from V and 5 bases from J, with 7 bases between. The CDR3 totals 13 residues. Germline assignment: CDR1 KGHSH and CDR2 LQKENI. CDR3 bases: TGTGCCAGCTCACCAGGACCCAACAATGAGCAGTTCTTC. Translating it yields CASSPGPNNEQFF. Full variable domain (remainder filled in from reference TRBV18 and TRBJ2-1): NAGVMQNPRHLVRRRGQEARLRCSPMKGHSHVYWYRQLPEEGLKFMVYLQKENIIDESGMPKERFSAEFPKEGPSILRIQQVVRGDSAAYFCASSPGPNNEQFFGPGTRLTVL.

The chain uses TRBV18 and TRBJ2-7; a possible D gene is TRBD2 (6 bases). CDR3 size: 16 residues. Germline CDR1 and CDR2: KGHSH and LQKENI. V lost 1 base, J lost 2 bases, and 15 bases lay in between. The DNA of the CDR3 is TGTGCCAGCTCACCACACCGGGACTCATCCGCCTACGAGCAGTACTTC. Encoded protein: CASSPHRDSSAYEQYF.

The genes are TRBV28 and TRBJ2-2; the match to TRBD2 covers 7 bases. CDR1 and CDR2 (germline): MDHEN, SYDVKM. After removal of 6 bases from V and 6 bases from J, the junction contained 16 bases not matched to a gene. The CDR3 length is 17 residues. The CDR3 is CASSSTLAGYTAGELFF. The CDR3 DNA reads TGTGCCAGCAGCTCCACCTTAGCGGGTTACACGGCCGGGGAGCTGTTTTTT.

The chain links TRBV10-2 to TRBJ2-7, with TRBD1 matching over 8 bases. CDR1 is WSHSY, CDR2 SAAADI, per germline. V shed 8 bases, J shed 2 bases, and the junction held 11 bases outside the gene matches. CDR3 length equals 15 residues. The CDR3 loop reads CASSQTGGSAYEQYF. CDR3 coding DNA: TGCGCCAGCTCCCAAACAGGGGGATCTGCCTACGAGCAGTACTTC.

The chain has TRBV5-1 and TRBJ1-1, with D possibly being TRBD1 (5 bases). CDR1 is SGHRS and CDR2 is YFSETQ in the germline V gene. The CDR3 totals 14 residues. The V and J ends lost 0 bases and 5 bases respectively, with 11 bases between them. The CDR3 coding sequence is TGCGCCAGCAGCTTGGTAGGGCGGGGGACTGAAGCTTTCTTT. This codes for CASSLVGRGTEAFF.

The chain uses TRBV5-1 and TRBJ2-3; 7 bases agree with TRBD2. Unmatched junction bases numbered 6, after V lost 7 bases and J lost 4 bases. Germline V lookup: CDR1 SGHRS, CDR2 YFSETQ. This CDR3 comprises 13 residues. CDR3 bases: TGCGCCAGCGATCCGGGAGGCGCAGATACGCAGTATTTT. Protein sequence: CASDPGGADTQYF.

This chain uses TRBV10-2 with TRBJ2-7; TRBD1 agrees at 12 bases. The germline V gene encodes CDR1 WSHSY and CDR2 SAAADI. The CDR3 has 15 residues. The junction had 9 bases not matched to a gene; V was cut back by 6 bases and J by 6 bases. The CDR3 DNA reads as TGCGCCAGCAGGCAGTCGGGACAGGGGGCGTCCGAGCAGTACTTC. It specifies CASRQSGQGASEQYF.

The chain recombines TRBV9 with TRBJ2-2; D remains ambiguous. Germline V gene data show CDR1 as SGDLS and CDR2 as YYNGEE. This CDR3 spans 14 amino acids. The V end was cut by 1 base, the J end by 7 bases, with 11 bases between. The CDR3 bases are TGTGCCAGCAGCGTATCTCTTTTCGGCGGGGAGCTGTTTTTT. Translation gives CASSVSLFGGELFF.

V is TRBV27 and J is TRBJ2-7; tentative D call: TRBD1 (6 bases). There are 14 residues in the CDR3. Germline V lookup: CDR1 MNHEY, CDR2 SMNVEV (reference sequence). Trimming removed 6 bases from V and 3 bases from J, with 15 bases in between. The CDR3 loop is CASRGHLSFYEQYF. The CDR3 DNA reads TGTGCCAGCAGGGGACACCTTTCATTCTACGAGCAGTACTTC.

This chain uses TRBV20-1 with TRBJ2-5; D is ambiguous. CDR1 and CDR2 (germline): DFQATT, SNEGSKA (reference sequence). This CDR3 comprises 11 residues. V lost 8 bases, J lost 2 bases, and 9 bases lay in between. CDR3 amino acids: CSPSGQETQYF. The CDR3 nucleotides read TGCAGTCCATCGGGTCAAGAGACCCAGTACTTC.